This T cell receptor beta chain was sequenced in a study of shared clonotypes between healthy human individuals. Sequencing was performed with immunoSEQ multiplex PCR; in TCRdb, only in-frame clones are kept and a portion is missing. This repertoire shows over a million clones, around 76% found once; its top ten account for 1.4% to 1.5%. The CDR3 has 15 residues. V lost 7 bases and J 3 bases, leaving 19 bases between the germline ends. CDR1 MNHEY and CDR2 SMNVEV come from the germline V gene (reference sequence). The chain uses TRBV27 and TRBJ2-7; TRBD2 might be the D (6 bases). The sequenced sample consisted of memory CD4+ T cells sorted from blood. Subset defined: CD45RA-negative fraction. This clonotype was sampled from a man between 18 and 29 years old in good health. This CDR3 is CASTFIGTGSYEQYF. The CDR3 DNA is TGTGCCAGCACATTTATTGGGACCGGGAGCTACGAGCAGTACTTC.